The rows below give T cell receptor beta chains drawn from one sample of a study of shared clonotypes between healthy human individuals. Sequencing used immunoSEQ multiplex PCR; TCRdb keeps in-frame clones, though not all of them. Among around 1,000,000 clones listed, about 80% were seen once. Sample: memory CD4+ T cells from PBMCs. The receptors originated from a man younger than 35 in good health. Some clones in this sample may be carry-over from other donors' samples. The CDR3 runs from the conserved cysteine through the conserved F or W. D genes are given only for firm matches. The size entry is marked missing in some rows and otherwise reads once, few, many or a size class.

V gene: TRBV20-1; D gene: -; J gene: TRBJ1-5; clone size: -; CDR3 protein: CSLYGGGTQHF; CDR3 DNA: TGCAGCCTATACGGGGGGGGAACCCAGCATTTT
V gene: TRBV11-2; D gene: -; J gene: TRBJ2-1; clone size: -; CDR3 protein: CASSFDGPSEQFF; CDR3 DNA: TGTGCCAGCAGCTTTGATGGCCCTAGTGAGCAGTTCTTC
V gene: TRBV21-1; D gene: -; J gene: TRBJ2-5; clone size: few; CDR3 protein: CASSRRAGAWETQYF; CDR3 DNA: TGTGCCAGCAGCCGCAGGGCAGGGGCATGGGAGACCCAGTACTTC
V gene: TRBV28; D gene: TRBD2; J gene: TRBJ2-2; clone size: once; CDR3 protein: CASIPAGAGELFF; CDR3 DNA: TGTGCCAGCATCCCAGCGGGGGCCGGGGAGCTGTTTTTT
V gene: TRBV4-2; D gene: TRBD1; J gene: TRBJ1-4; clone size: -; CDR3 protein: CASSQEGTGTATNEKLFF; CDR3 DNA: TGTGCCAGCAGCCAAGAAGGGACAGGTACTGCAACTAATGAAAAACTGTTTTTT
V gene: TRBV11-2; D gene: TRBD2; J gene: TRBJ2-1; clone size: -; CDR3 protein: CASSHLAGTYNEQFF; CDR3 DNA: TGTGCCAGCAGCCACCTAGCGGGGACCTACAATGAGCAGTTCTTC
V gene: TRBV5-4; D gene: -; J gene: TRBJ2-5; clone size: -; CDR3 protein: CASSRPDTVQETQYF; CDR3 DNA: TGTGCCAGCAGCCGCCCAGATACGGTACAAGAGACCCAGTACTTC
V gene: TRBV6-5; D gene: TRBD1; J gene: TRBJ1-2; clone size: -; CDR3 protein: CASSYSGTGDYGYTF; CDR3 DNA: TGTGCCAGCAGTTACTCGGGGACAGGGGACTATGGCTACACCTTC
V gene: TRBV5-1; D gene: -; J gene: TRBJ1-2; clone size: -; CDR3 protein: CASSFTPDYGYTF; CDR3 DNA: TGCGCCAGCAGCTTCACACCAGACTATGGCTACACCTTC
V gene: TRBV28; D gene: -; J gene: TRBJ1-2; clone size: -; CDR3 protein: CASSPQVYGYTF; CDR3 DNA: TGTGCCAGCAGTCCCCAGGTCTATGGCTACACCTTC
V gene: TRBV5-1; D gene: -; J gene: TRBJ1-1; clone size: -; CDR3 protein: CASSWGTENTEAFF; CDR3 DNA: TGCGCCAGCAGCTGGGGGACGGAGAACACTGAAGCTTTCTTT
V gene: TRBV2; D gene: -; J gene: TRBJ2-3; clone size: -; CDR3 protein: CASSLYRVSTDTQYF; CDR3 DNA: TGTGCCAGCAGTCTTTACAGAGTTAGCACAGATACGCAGTATTTT
V gene: TRBV18; D gene: -; J gene: TRBJ2-3; clone size: few; CDR3 protein: CASSPSANTDTQYF; CDR3 DNA: TGTGCCAGCTCACCGTCAGCGAACACAGATACGCAGTATTTT
V gene: TRBV5-4; D gene: -; J gene: TRBJ2-3; clone size: -; CDR3 protein: CASSGRGGLAATDTQYF; CDR3 DNA: TGTGCCAGCAGCGGCAGAGGGGGGCTAGCGGCCACAGATACGCAGTATTTT
V gene: TRBV7-9; D gene: -; J gene: TRBJ2-2; clone size: -; CDR3 protein: CASSPSSGHYTGELFF; CDR3 DNA: TGTGCCAGCAGCCCGTCTTCAGGACATTACACCGGGGAGCTGTTTTTT
V gene: TRBV5-6; D gene: -; J gene: TRBJ1-1; clone size: -; CDR3 protein: CASSLRGLITEAFF; CDR3 DNA: TGTGCCAGCAGCTTGCGGGGGCTTATCACTGAAGCTTTCTTT
V gene: TRBV5-1; D gene: TRBD1; J gene: TRBJ2-5; clone size: many; CDR3 protein: CASSEGQGTETQYF; CDR3 DNA: TGCGCCAGCAGCGAAGGACAGGGTACGGAGACCCAGTACTTC
V gene: TRBV7-3; D gene: TRBD1; J gene: TRBJ2-5; clone size: -; CDR3 protein: CASSLKGTAQETQYF; CDR3 DNA: TGTGCCAGCAGCTTAAAAGGGACAGCGCAAGAGACCCAGTACTTC
V gene: TRBV7-2; D gene: TRBD2; J gene: TRBJ2-7; clone size: -; CDR3 protein: CASSPLSGRGGEQYF; CDR3 DNA: TGTGCCAGCAGCCCTCTTAGCGGGAGGGGAGGCGAGCAGTACTTC
V gene: TRBV5-1; D gene: TRBD2; J gene: TRBJ2-7; clone size: -; CDR3 protein: CASSQSQTSGASYEQYF; CDR3 DNA: TGCGCCAGCAGCCAATCCCAGACTAGCGGGGCCTCCTACGAGCAGTACTTC
V gene: TRBV7-2; D gene: -; J gene: TRBJ1-2; clone size: -; CDR3 protein: CASSLGRINYGYTF; CDR3 DNA: TGTGCCAGCAGCTTAGGGCGGATTAACTATGGCTACACCTTC
V gene: TRBV5-6; D gene: TRBD1; J gene: TRBJ2-3; clone size: once; CDR3 protein: CASSWDRADTQYF; CDR3 DNA: TGTGCCAGCAGCTGGGACAGGGCAGATACGCAGTATTTT
V gene: TRBV6-1; D gene: TRBD2; J gene: TRBJ2-1; clone size: -; CDR3 protein: CASTPLAGFEQFF; CDR3 DNA: TGTGCCAGCACCCCCCTAGCGGGATTTGAGCAGTTCTTC
V gene: TRBV14; D gene: -; J gene: TRBJ2-3; clone size: once; CDR3 protein: CASSHRTGTSSTDTQYF; CDR3 DNA: TGTGCCAGCAGCCACCGAACCGGGACGAGTAGCACAGATACGCAGTATTTT
V gene: TRBV11-2; D gene: -; J gene: TRBJ2-7; clone size: -; CDR3 protein: CASSLGRGPYEQYF; CDR3 DNA: TGTGCCAGCAGCTTGGGCAGGGGACCCTACGAGCAGTACTTC
V gene: TRBV5-1; D gene: -; J gene: TRBJ1-2; clone size: few; CDR3 protein: CASSWGDYGYTF; CDR3 DNA: TGCGCCAGCAGCTGGGGGGACTATGGCTACACCTTC
V gene: TRBV28; D gene: -; J gene: TRBJ1-2; clone size: -; CDR3 protein: CASSLSTGYTF; CDR3 DNA: TGTGCCAGCAGTTTATCTACTGGCTACACCTTC